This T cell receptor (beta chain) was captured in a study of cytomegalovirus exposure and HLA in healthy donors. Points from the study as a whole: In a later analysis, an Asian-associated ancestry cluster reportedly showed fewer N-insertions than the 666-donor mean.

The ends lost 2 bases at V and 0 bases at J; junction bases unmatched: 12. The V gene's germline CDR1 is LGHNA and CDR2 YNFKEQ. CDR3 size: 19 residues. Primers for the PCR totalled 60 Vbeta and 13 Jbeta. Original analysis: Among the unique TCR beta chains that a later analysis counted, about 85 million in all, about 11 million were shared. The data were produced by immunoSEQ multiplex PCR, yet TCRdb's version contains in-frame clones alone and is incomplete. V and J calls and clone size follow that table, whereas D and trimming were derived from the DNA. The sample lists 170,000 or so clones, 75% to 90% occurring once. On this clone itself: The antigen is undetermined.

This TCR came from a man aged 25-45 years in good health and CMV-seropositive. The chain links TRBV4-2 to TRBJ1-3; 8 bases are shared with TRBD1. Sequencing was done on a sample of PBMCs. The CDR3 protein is CASSQLWGQEAFSGNTIYF. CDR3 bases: TGTGCCAGCAGCCAACTTTGGGGACAGGAAGCCTTCTCTGGAAACACCATATATTTT.